This T cell receptor beta chain was found in a study of T cells after yellow fever vaccination. This CDR3 has 14 amino acids. The trim removed 2 bases at V and 8 bases at J, leaving 8 bases unmatched. Germline V gene lookup returns CDR1 MGHRA and CDR2 YSYEKL. TCRdb ran MiXCR on the 5' RACE reads and lists one entry per CDR3 protein. In the table there are more than 65,000 distinct CDR3 sequences, roughly 14% of which are singletons. Whole-study findings and limits: Few clonotypes appeared in both CD4 and CD8 compartments. Bulk-population clonotypes that are abundant could appear as contaminants in FACS-sorted repertoires. After the booster, roughly 96% of CD4 and roughly nine tenths of CD8 primary-response clones were re-detected.

The genes are TRBV4-1 and TRBJ1-2, with 7 bases aligning to TRBD1. Specimen: CD8+ T cells not binding an NS4B(214-222) dextramer, sorted from PBMCs, collected 21 days after the first yellow fever vaccination. The receptor was derived from a man younger than 30 who received the YFV17D yellow fever vaccine. The CDR3 region is CASSQLTGVEGYTF. The CDR3 coding sequence is TGCGCCAGCAGCCAACTTACAGGGGTCGAAGGCTACACCTTC.